This T cell receptor (beta chain) appears in the sequencing data of a study of T cells in Graves' hyperthyroidism and ophthalmopathy. Diagnosing involved the use of clinical symptoms, serum thyroxine and TRAb, thyroid ultrasound and orbital computed tomography. The CDR3 consists of 16 residues. V shed 4 bases and J shed 0 bases, with 12 bases lying between them. CDR1 and CDR2 (germline): KGHSH, LQKENI. This clonotype was picked up many times. Amplification of TCR beta CDR3 regions was performed using RNA transcripts as template. HTBI primers were used for first-round RT-PCR of the TCR CDR3. TCRdb analysed the multiplex PCR reads with MiXCR anew, one entry per CDR3 protein. The profile shows about 380,000 distinct CDR3 sequences, 14% of them singletons.

The sample comprised blood. The chain carries TRBV18 and TRBJ2-2; D gene unclear. The TCR originated in a woman aged 55 to 70 with Graves' hyperthyroidism. The chain's CDR3 is CASSLRALANTGELFF. The CDR3 DNA reads TGTGCCAGCTCACTTCGGGCTCTCGCGAACACCGGGGAGCTGTTTTTT.